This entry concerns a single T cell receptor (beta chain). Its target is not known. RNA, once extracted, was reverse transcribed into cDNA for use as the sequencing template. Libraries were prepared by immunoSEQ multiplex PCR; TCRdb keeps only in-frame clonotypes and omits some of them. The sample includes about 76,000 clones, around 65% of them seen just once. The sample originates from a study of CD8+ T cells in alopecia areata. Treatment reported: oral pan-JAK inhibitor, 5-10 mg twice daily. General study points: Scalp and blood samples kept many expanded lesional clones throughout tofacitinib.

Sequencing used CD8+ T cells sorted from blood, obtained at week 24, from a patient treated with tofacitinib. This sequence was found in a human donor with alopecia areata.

The DNA for the CDR3 is TGTGCCAGCAGCGTAGATGCGGTCGCCTACGAGCAGTACTTC. Encoded protein: CASSVDAVAYEQYF. V and J are TRBV9 and TRBJ2-7; D gene unclear. This CDR3 is 14 amino acids long. Trimming stripped 0 bases from V and 2 bases from J, with 9 bases between. CDR1 and CDR2 (germline): SGDLS, YYNGEE.